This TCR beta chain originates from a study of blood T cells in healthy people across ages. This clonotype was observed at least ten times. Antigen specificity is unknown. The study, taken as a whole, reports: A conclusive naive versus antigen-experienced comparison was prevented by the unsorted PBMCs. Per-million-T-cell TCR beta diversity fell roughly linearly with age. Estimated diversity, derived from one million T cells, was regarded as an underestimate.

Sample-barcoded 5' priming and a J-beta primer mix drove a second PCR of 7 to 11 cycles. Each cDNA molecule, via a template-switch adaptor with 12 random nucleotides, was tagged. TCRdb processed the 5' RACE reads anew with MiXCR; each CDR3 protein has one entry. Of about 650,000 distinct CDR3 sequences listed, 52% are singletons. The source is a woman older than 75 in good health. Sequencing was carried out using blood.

CDR3 in amino acids: CASRRNGGGTDEQFF. As DNA, the CDR3 is TGTGCCAGCAGAAGGAACGGGGGGGGAACGGATGAGCAGTTCTTC. The rearrangement joins TRBV6-6 to TRBJ2-1, with 8 bases aligning to TRBD2. CDR3 length: 15 residues. The junction had 12 bases not matched to a gene; V was cut back by 6 bases and J by 8 bases. The germline CDR1 and CDR2 sequences are MNHNY and SVGAGI (reference sequence).